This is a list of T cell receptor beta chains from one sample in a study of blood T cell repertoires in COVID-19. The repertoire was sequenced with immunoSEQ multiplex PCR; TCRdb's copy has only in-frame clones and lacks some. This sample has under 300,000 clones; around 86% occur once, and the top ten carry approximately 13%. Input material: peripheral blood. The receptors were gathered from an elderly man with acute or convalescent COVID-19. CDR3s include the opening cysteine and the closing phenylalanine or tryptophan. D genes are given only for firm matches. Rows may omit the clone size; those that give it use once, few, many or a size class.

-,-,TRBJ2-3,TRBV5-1,CASSTDSYTQYF,TGCGCCAGCAGTACTGACAGTTATACGCAGTATTTT
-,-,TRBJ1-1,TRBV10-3,CAIRPQLRDTEAFF,TGTGCCATCCGACCCCAGCTTCGGGACACTGAAGCTTTCTTT
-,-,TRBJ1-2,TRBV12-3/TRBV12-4,CASSGANGYTF,TGTGCCAGCAGTGGGGCTAATGGCTACACCTTC
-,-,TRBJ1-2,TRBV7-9,CASSLGVEGGYGYTF,TGTGCCAGCAGCTTAGGGGTTGAGGGAGGCTATGGCTACACCTTC
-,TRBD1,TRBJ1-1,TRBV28,CASSAGQWNTEAFF,TGTGCCAGCAGTGCGGGACAGTGGAACACTGAAGCTTTCTTT
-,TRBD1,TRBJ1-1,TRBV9,CASSPGQGTWPEAFF,TGTGCCAGCAGCCCAGGACAGGGAACTTGGCCTGAAGCTTTCTTT
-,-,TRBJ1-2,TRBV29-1,CSVVGGANYGYTF,TGCAGCGTTGTAGGGGGAGCTAACTATGGCTACACCTTC
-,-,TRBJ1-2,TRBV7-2,CASSLAGQAYYGYTF,TGTGCCAGCAGCTTAGCGGGCCAGGCCTACTATGGCTACACCTTC
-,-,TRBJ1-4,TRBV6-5,CASSYSGGREKLFF,TGTGCCAGCAGTTACTCCGGGGGGCGTGAAAAACTGTTTTTT
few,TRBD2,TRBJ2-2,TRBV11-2,CASRLAGVETGELFF,TGTGCCAGCAGACTTGCGGGAGTTGAAACCGGGGAGCTGTTTTTT
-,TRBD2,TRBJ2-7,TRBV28,CASTLTSGYEQYF,TGTGCCAGCACCCTGACTAGCGGCTACGAGCAGTACTTC
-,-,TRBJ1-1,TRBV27,CASSRQDGWTEAFF,TGTGCCAGCAGTAGACAGGACGGATGGACTGAAGCTTTCTTT
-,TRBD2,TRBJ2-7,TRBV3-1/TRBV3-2,CASSQGGTSGYEQYF,TGTGCCAGCAGCCAAGGGGGGACTAGCGGATACGAGCAGTACTTC
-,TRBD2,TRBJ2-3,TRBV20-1,CSASGLAGATDTQYF,TGCAGTGCTAGTGGGCTAGCGGGGGCCACAGATACGCAGTATTTT
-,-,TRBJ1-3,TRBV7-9,CASQQGSGNTIYF,TGTGCCAGTCAGCAGGGTTCCGGAAACACCATATATTTT
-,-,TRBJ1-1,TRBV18,CASSPRIDRRAFF,TGTGCCAGCTCACCACGGATCGACCGGAGAGCTTTCTTT
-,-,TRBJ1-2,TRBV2,CASSVMTSSNYGYTF,TGTGCCAGCAGTGTTATGACTAGCTCTAACTATGGCTACACCTTC
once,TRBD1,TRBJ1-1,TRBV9,CASSGPGQGRTEAFF,TGTGCCAGCAGCGGTCCGGGACAGGGTCGCACTGAAGCTTTCTTT
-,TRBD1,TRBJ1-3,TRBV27,CASGQGAGVSGNTIYF,TGTGCCAGCGGCCAGGGGGCGGGAGTTTCTGGAAACACCATATATTTT
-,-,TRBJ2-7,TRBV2,CASSPDYSSGEQYF,TGTGCCAGCAGCCCGGACTACTCGTCGGGCGAGCAGTACTTC
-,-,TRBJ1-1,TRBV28,CASSFPGGLISEAFF,TGTGCCAGCAGTTTCCCGGGGGGACTAATTAGTGAAGCTTTCTTT
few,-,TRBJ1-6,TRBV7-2,CASGEGPLHF,TGTGCCAGCGGGGAGGGGCCCCTCCACTTT
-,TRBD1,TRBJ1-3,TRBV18,CASSPLGTAVGNTIYF,TGTGCCAGCTCACCCCTCGGGACAGCGGTTGGAAACACCATATATTTT
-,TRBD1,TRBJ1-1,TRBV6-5,CASSYMVVTGNTEAFF,TGTGCCAGCAGTTACATGGTAGTGACAGGGAATACTGAAGCTTTCTTT
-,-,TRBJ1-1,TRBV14,CASSQDVRRGSEAFF,TGTGCCAGCAGCCAAGATGTTCGGAGGGGCTCTGAAGCTTTCTTT
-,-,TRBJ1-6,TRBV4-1,CASSRGVAVLDSPLHF,TGCGCCAGCAGCCGTGGAGTGGCAGTATTAGATTCACCCCTCCACTTT
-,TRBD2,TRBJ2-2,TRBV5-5,CASSLRTAGAQKTGELFF,TGTGCCAGCAGCTTGAGAACAGCGGGGGCTCAGAAAACCGGGGAGCTGTTTTTT
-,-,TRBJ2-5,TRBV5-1,CASGEGAAQETQYF,TGCGCCAGCGGGGAAGGGGCGGCCCAAGAGACCCAGTACTTC